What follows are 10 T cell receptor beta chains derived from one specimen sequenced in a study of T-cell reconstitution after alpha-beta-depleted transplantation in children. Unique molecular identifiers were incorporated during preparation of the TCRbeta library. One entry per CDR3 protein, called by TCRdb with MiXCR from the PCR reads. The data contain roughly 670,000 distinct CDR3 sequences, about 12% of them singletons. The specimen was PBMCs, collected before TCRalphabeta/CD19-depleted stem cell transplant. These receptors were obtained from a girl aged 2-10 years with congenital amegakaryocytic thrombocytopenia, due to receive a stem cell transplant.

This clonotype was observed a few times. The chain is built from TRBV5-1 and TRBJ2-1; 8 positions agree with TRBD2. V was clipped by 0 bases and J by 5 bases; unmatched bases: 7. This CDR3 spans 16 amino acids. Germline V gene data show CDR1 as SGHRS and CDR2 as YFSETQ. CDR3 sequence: CASSLVSGSFDNEQFF. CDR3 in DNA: TGCGCCAGCAGCTTGGTGAGCGGGAGTTTTGACAATGAGCAGTTCTTC. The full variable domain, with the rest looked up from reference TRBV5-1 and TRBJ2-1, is KAGVTQTPRYLIKTRGQQVTLSCSPISGHRSVSWYQQTPGQGLQFLFEYFSETQRNKGNFPGRFSGRQFSNSRSEMNVSTLELGDSALYLCASSLVSGSFDNEQFFGPGTRLTVL.

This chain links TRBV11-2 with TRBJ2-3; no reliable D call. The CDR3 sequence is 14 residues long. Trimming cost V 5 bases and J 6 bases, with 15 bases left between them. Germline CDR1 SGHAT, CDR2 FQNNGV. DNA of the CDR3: TGTGCCAGCAGCCTAACTGGACCTGGGGATACGCAGTATTTT. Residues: CASSLTGPGDTQYF.

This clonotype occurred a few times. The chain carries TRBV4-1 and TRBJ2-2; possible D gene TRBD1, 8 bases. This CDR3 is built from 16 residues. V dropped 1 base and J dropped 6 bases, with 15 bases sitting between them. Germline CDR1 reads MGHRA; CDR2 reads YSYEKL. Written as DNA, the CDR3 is TGCGCCAGCAGCCAAGGTCAGGGGGCGGGGGCCGGGGAGCTGTTTTTT. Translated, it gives CASSQGQGAGAGELFF.

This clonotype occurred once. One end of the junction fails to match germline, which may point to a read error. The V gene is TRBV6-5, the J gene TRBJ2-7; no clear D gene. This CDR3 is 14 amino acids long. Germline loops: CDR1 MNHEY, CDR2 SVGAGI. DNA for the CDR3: TGTGCCAGCAGTTACTCGTTTGACTCCTACAAGCAGTACTTC. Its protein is CASSYSFDSYKQYF.

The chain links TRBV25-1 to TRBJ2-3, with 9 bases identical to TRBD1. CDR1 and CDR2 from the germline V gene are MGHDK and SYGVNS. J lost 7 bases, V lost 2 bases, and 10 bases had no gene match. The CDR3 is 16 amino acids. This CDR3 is CASSETGGRVWNTQYF. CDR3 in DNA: TGTGCCAGCAGTGAAACAGGGGGCCGGGTGTGGAATACGCAGTATTTT.

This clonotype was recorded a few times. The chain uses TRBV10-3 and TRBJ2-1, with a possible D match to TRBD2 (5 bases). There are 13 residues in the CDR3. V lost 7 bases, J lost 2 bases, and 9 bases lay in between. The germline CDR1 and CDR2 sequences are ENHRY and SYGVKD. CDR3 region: CAITPGTYNEQFF. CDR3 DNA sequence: TGTGCCATCACCCCGGGGACCTACAATGAGCAGTTCTTC.

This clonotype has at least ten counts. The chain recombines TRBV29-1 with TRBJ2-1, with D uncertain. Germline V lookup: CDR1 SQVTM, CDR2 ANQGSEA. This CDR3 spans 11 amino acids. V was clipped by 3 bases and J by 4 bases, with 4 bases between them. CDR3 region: CSVEYYNEQFF. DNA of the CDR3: TGCAGCGTTGAGTATTACAATGAGCAGTTCTTC.

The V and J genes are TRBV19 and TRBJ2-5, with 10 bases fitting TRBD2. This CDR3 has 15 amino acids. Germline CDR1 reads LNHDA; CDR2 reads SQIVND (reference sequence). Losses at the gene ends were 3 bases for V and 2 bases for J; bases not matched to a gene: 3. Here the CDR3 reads CASSITSGKQETQYF. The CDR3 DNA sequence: TGTGCCAGTAGTATCACTAGCGGGAAGCAAGAGACCCAGTACTTC. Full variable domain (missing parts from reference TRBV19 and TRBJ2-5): DGGITQSPKYLFRKEGQNVTLSCEQNLNHDAMYWYRQDPGQGLRLIYYSQIVNDFQKGDIAEGYSVSREKKESFPLTVTSAQKNPTAFYLCASSITSGKQETQYFGPGTRLLVL.

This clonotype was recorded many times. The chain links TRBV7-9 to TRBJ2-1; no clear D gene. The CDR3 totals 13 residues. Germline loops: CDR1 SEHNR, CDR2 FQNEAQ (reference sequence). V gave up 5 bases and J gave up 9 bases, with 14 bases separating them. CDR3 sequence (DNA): TGTGCCAGCAGCCGGACCAACCCCCGTGAGCAGTTCTTC. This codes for CASSRTNPREQFF. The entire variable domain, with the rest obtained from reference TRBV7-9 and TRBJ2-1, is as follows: DTGVSQNPRHKITKRGQNVTFRCDPISEHNRLYWYRQTLGQGPEFLTYFQNEAQLEKSRLLSDRFSAERPKGSFSTLEIQRTEQGDSAMYLCASSRTNPREQFFGPGTRLTVL.

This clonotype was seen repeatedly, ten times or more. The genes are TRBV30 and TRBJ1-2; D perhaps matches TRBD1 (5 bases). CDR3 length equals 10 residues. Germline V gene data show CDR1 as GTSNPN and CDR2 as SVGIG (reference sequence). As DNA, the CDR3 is TGTGGAGGAGGGGACCATGGCTACACCTTC. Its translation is CGGGDHGYTF.